In this sample, the clone carrying this T cell receptor (beta chain) turned up a few times. Per the study methods: Counts of nucleated cells, estimated from reference gene primer amplification, were obtained. Sequencing was performed with immunoSEQ multiplex PCR; in TCRdb, only in-frame clones are kept and a portion is missing. V and J calls plus clone size are reproduced from that table; the DNA served to infer D and trimming. The sample shows approximately 140,000 clones, 85% to 90% of them seen only once. Trimming stripped 8 bases from V and 3 bases from J, with 7 bases between. This CDR3 has 11 residues. Per germline, CDR1 SNHLY and CDR2 FYNNEI. The data belong to a study of blood T cell repertoires in COVID-19. Across the whole study: From the United States, Italy and Spain came samples of acute and convalescent COVID-19. From T cells, B-cell-depleted T cells, or PBMCs came the material, which was cDNA or gDNA.

Sequenced material: peripheral blood. This receptor was obtained from a woman aged 55-69 years with acute or convalescent COVID-19. V is TRBV2 and J is TRBJ1-1; unclear D gene. The CDR3 DNA reads TGTGCCAGCGTGACTTACACTGAAGCTTTCTTT. This translates into CASVTYTEAFF. The full variable domain, with the rest looked up from reference TRBV2 and TRBJ1-1, is EPEVTQTPSHQVTQMGQEVILRCVPISNHLYFYWYRQILGQKVEFLVSFYNNEISEKSEIFDDQFSVERPDGSNFTLKIRSTKLEDSAMYFCASVTYTEAFFGQGTRLTVV.